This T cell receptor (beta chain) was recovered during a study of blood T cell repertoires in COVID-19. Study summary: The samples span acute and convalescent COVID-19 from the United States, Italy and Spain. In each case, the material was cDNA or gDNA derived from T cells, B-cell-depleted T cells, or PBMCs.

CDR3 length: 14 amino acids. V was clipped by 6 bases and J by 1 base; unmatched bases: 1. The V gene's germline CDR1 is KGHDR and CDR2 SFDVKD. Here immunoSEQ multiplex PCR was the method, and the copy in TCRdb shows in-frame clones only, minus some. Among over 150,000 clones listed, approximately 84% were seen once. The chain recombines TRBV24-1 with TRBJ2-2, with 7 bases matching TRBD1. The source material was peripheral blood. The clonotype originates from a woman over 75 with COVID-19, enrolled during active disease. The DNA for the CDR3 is TGTGCCACCAGTACAGGGGTGAACACCGGGGAGCTGTTTTTT. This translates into CATSTGVNTGELFF.